This entry lists 2 T cell receptor beta chains sequenced from one sample in a study of blood T cell repertoires in COVID-19. Only in-frame clones appear in the TCRdb table, and some are missing; sequencing was by immunoSEQ multiplex PCR. The profile shows approximately 65,000 clones, around 80% of them singletons. Sample: peripheral blood. These receptor sequences come from a man aged 60 to 75 with acute or convalescent COVID-19.

This clone was recorded once. Here the CDR3 DNA reads TGCGCCAGCAGCTTGGCAGGCAGGGCCTCAGATACGCAGTATTTT. This translates into CASSLAGRASDTQYF. The chain uses TRBV5-1 and TRBJ2-3; possibly TRBD1 for D (5 bases). The CDR3 has 15 amino acids. The germline V gene has CDR1 SGHRS and CDR2 YFSETQ. Trimming stripped 0 bases from V and 4 bases from J, with 12 bases between.

The chain carries TRBV19 and TRBJ1-2, with 7 bases aligning to TRBD1. Trimming cost V 6 bases and J 4 bases; bases outside gene matches: 2. The CDR3 runs 12 residues. Germline loops: CDR1 LNHDA, CDR2 SQIVND (reference sequence). For the CDR3, the DNA is TGTGCCAGTAGCGACAGGGTCTATGGCTACACCTTC. Its protein is CASSDRVYGYTF.